Listed here are 15 T cell receptor beta chains from one sample, sequenced in a study of graft-versus-host responses after intestinal transplantation. The method was immunoSEQ multiplex PCR; TCRdb's version includes in-frame clones alone and lacks a portion of them. The table lists about 97,000 clones, 90% of them singletons. This sample comprised PBMCs, obtained about 450 days after intestinal transplant. These receptors originate from a human patient who received an intestinal transplant, so some T cells may come from the graft donor.

The chain joins TRBV19 to TRBJ2-2, with D uncertain. V dropped 6 bases and J dropped 5 bases, with 10 bases sitting between them. The CDR3 extends over 13 amino acids. In germline, CDR1 is LNHDA, CDR2 SQIVND (reference sequence). CDR3 protein: CASSQSVTGELFF. CDR3 nucleotide sequence: TGTGCCAGTAGCCAGAGCGTAACCGGGGAGCTGTTTTTT.

V gene TRBV5-1 combines with J gene TRBJ1-6; D may be TRBD1 (6 bases). The germline V gene encodes CDR1 SGHRS and CDR2 YFSETQ. There are 13 residues in the CDR3. V dropped 4 bases and J dropped 6 bases, with 8 bases sitting between them. Here the CDR3 reads CASSPDSNSPLHF. The CDR3 DNA is TGCGCCAGCAGCCCGGACAGTAATTCACCCCTCCACTTT. Complete variable domain (other parts from reference TRBV5-1 and TRBJ1-6): KAGVTQTPRYLIKTRGQQVTLSCSPISGHRSVSWYQQTPGQGLQFLFEYFSETQRNKGNFPGRFSGRQFSNSRSEMNVSTLELGDSALYLCASSPDSNSPLHFGNGTRLTVT.

The V call is TRBV2, the J call TRBJ1-1; a weak D match, TRBD1 (6 bases). The germline gives CDR1 SNHLY, CDR2 FYNNEI. V lost 8 bases and J lost 4, with 17 bases in between. The CDR3 contains 14 residues. CDR3 DNA: TGTGCCAGCGCTAGGGACACAACGGGCACTGAAGCTTTCTTT. It is translated as CASARDTTGTEAFF. Filled out from reference TRBV2 and TRBJ1-1, the complete variable domain reads EPEVTQTPSHQVTQMGQEVILRCVPISNHLYFYWYRQILGQKVEFLVSFYNNEISEKSEIFDDQFSVERPDGSNFTLKIRSTKLEDSAMYFCASARDTTGTEAFFGQGTRLTVV.

J is TRBJ2-2 and V is TRBV21-1. TRBV21-1 is assigned pseudogene status. This CDR3 is 17 amino acids long. CDR3 protein: CASSKLGFRGDTGELFF. In nucleotides, the CDR3 is TGTGCCAGCAGCAAACTAGGGTTCCGAGGGGACACCGGGGAGCTGTTTTTT.

The chain links TRBV29-1 to TRBJ1-2, with 7 bases fitting TRBD1. V trimming: 2 bases; J trimming: 6 bases; junction bases outside the gene matches: 6. CDR1 is SQVTM, CDR2 ANQGSEA, per germline. The CDR3 spans 13 residues. The CDR3 DNA sequence: TGCAGCGTTGAAACACAGGGGTTGAATGGCTACACCTTC. Protein product: CSVETQGLNGYTF.

CDR3 in DNA: TGTGCCAGCAGCGTAGGCGGGACAGCTAATTCACCCCTCCACTTT. It is translated as CASSVGGTANSPLHF. V and J are TRBV9 and TRBJ1-6; 7 nucleotides line up with TRBD1. CDR3 length: 15 amino acids. J lost 6 bases, V lost 0 bases, and 3 bases had no gene match. CDR1 is SGDLS and CDR2 is YYNGEE in the germline V gene.

The chain is built from TRBV6-5 and TRBJ1-1; D unclear. The germline gives CDR1 MNHEY, CDR2 SVGAGI. CDR3 size: 14 residues. V lost 9 bases to trimming and J lost 2 bases, with 16 bases between them. The CDR3 reads CASQRSLINTEAFF. The CDR3 nucleotides are TGTGCCAGTCAGCGAAGCCTGATTAACACTGAAGCTTTCTTT.

The chain joins TRBV6-5 to TRBJ1-1, with unresolved D. CDR1 is MNHEY, CDR2 SVGAGI, per germline. The length of the CDR3 is 14 residues. The V end was cut by 8 bases, the J end by 11 bases, with 24 bases between. The CDR3 sequence is CASYPAARSPGAFF. In nucleotides, the CDR3 is TGTGCCAGCTACCCGGCTGCCAGGTCCCCTGGGGCTTTCTTT.

The chain joins TRBV18 to TRBJ2-7; D may correspond to TRBD1 or TRBD2 (5 bases each). The V end lost 2 bases, the J end lost 6 bases, and 8 bases lay between the germline ends. CDR3 length: 12 amino acids. Germline CDR1 is KGHSH and CDR2 is LQKENI. This chain's CDR3 is CASSPGGSEQYF. The CDR3 DNA is TGTGCCAGCTCACCAGGGGGATCCGAGCAGTACTTC. The full variable domain, rest sourced from reference TRBV18 and TRBJ2-7, is NAGVMQNPRHLVRRRGQEARLRCSPMKGHSHVYWYRQLPEEGLKFMVYLQKENIIDESGMPKERFSAEFPKEGPSILRIQQVVRGDSAAYFCASSPGGSEQYFGPGTRLTVT.

The chain has TRBV5-1 and TRBJ1-1; 9 bases match TRBD1. Germline CDR1 SGHRS, CDR2 YFSETQ. V gave up 6 bases and J gave up 6 bases; unmatched junction bases: 15. The CDR3 sequence is 16 residues long. The CDR3 DNA reads TGCGCCAGCACCTGGGGGACAGGGTTCAGTAGAGCTGAAGCTTTCTTT. Its translation: CASTWGTGFSRAEAFF.

This clone is a singleton in its sample. The CDR3, as DNA: TGTGCCAGCAGCGTAGGGCCGGGGGGCGCGGACTATGGCTACACCTTC. As protein: CASSVGPGGADYGYTF. The V call is TRBV9, the J call TRBJ1-2, with D possibly TRBD1 on 6 matching bases. The CDR3 sequence is 16 residues long. The V end lost 0 bases, the J end lost 3 bases, and 15 bases lay between the germline ends. Germline V CDR1 and CDR2: SGDLS, YYNGEE. Full variable domain (remainder filled in from reference TRBV9 and TRBJ1-2): DSGVTQTPKHLITATGQRVTLRCSPRSGDLSVYWYQQSLDQGLQFLIQYYNGEERAKGNILERFSAQQFPDLHSELNLSSLELGDSALYFCASSVGPGGADYGYTFGSGTRLTVV.

The rearrangement joins TRBV19 to TRBJ1-6, with D possibly matching TRBD1 (6 bases). Germline V CDR1 and CDR2: LNHDA, SQIVND (reference sequence). The CDR3 has 15 residues. The V end was cut by 8 bases, the J end by 5 bases, with 16 bases between. CDR3 bases: TGTGCCAGTCGCGCGGGGGGGGCCGATAATTCACCCCTCCACTTT. Translation gives CASRAGGADNSPLHF.

The V call is TRBV18, the J call TRBJ2-5; 12 bases agree with TRBD2. V lost 1 base and J lost 5; bases outside the gene matches: 8. CDR1 and CDR2 from the germline V gene are KGHSH and LQKENI. The CDR3 is 17 amino acids. In nucleotides, the CDR3 is TGTGCCAGCTCACCACAGCCTAGCGGGGGGGCCGGGGAGACCCAGTACTTC. Its protein product is CASSPQPSGGAGETQYF. Supplemented by reference TRBV18 and TRBJ2-5, the full variable domain reads NAGVMQNPRHLVRRRGQEARLRCSPMKGHSHVYWYRQLPEEGLKFMVYLQKENIIDESGMPKERFSAEFPKEGPSILRIQQVVRGDSAAYFCASSPQPSGGAGETQYFGPGTRLLVL.

The gene calls are TRBV19 and TRBJ1-4; 7 positions match TRBD1. The germline gives CDR1 LNHDA, CDR2 SQIVND (reference sequence). This CDR3 comprises 15 residues. After removal of 5 bases from V and 7 bases from J, the junction contained 10 bases not matched to a gene. The CDR3 spells CASSPPRPGGEKLFF. CDR3 coding DNA: TGTGCCAGTAGTCCTCCCAGGCCAGGGGGTGAAAAACTGTTTTTT.

The rearrangement uses TRBV4-2 and TRBJ2-1; 9 bases align to TRBD2. The CDR3 extends over 18 amino acids. Germline V lookup: CDR1 LGHNA, CDR2 YNFKEQ. V was pared by 0 bases and J by 3 bases, with 9 bases of the junction left unmatched. The CDR3 sequence: CASSQDGIAGALYNEQFF. The CDR3 DNA reads TGTGCCAGCAGCCAAGACGGAATAGCGGGGGCCCTCTACAATGAGCAGTTCTTC.